This passage covers 17 T cell receptor beta chains from one sample sequenced in a study of T cell responses to AZD1222 COVID-19 vaccine. The data were produced by immunoSEQ multiplex PCR, yet TCRdb's version contains in-frame clones alone and is incomplete. The sample carries over 100,000 clones, 90% recorded once. This specimen consisted of peripheral blood, obtained on day 0 of AZD1222 vaccination. These receptors were taken from an adult in good health.

This rearrangement joins TRBV7-8 to TRBJ2-7, with TRBD1 matching over 8 bases. The CDR3 is made up of 15 amino acids. With V trimmed by 5 bases and J by 2 bases, 8 bases remained unmatched. Germline values: CDR1 SGHVS, CDR2 FQNEAQ. The CDR3 coding sequence is TGTGCCAGCAGCCCCCTCGGGACAGGTACCTACGAGCAGTACTTC. This translates into CASSPLGTGTYEQYF. The variable domain in full, completed from reference TRBV7-8 and TRBJ2-7, reads GAGVSQSPRYKVAKRGQDVALRCDPISGHVSLFWYQQALGQGPEFLTYFQNEAQLDKSGLPSDRFFAERPEGSVSTLKIQRTQQEDSAVYLCASSPLGTGTYEQYFGPGTRLTVT.

The CDR3 protein is CASSAGTGGLHSYEQYF. CDR3 sequence (DNA): TGTGCCAGCAGCGCCGGGACAGGGGGGCTCCACTCCTACGAGCAGTACTTC. The chain links TRBV7-3 to TRBJ2-7; 11 bases line up with TRBD1. There are 17 residues in the CDR3. CDR1 is SGHTA and CDR2 is FQGTGA in the germline V gene. V shed 5 bases and J 0 bases; nucleotides not matched to a gene: 9.

This sequence joins TRBV3-1 (or the pseudogene TRBV3-2) and TRBJ1-2; D gene unclear. With 3 bases removed from V and 3 bases from J, the gap between germline ends came to 8 bases. Germline CDR1 LGHDT, CDR2 YNNKEL (reference sequence). The CDR3 spans 13 residues. The CDR3 DNA reads as TGTGCCAGCAGCCAGTATCCGGACTATGGCTACACCTTC. Translating gives CASSQYPDYGYTF.

The rearrangement joins TRBV7-9 to TRBJ1-5; perhaps TRBD1 as D (6 bases). The V gene lost 5 bases and the J gene lost 4 bases, with 12 bases spanning the gap. Germline V lookup: CDR1 SEHNR, CDR2 FQNEAQ (reference sequence). This CDR3 region has 14 residues. The CDR3 nucleotides are TGTGCCAGCAGCCTGACAGGTCCGAATCAGCCCCAGCATTTT. As protein: CASSLTGPNQPQHF.

This chain joins TRBV6-1 and TRBJ1-5; 11 bases fit TRBD1. Germline lookup yields CDR1 MNHNS and CDR2 SASEGT. J lost 0 bases, V lost 4 bases, and 5 bases had no gene match. The CDR3 has 17 residues. In nucleotides, the CDR3 is TGTGCCAGCAGTGGGACAGGGGGCGCTTCTAGCAATCAGCCCCAGCATTTT. Translating gives CASSGTGGASSNQPQHF.

The chain combines TRBV6-4 with TRBJ2-3; 8 bases are shared with TRBD2. The V gene's germline CDR1 is MRHNA and CDR2 SNTAGT. This CDR3 spans 16 amino acids. The V gene end was trimmed by 6 bases and the J gene end by 5 bases; junction bases not matched to a gene: 13. The CDR3: CASSDTPGGPGDTQYF. CDR3 bases: TGTGCCAGCAGCGACACGCCGGGGGGGCCTGGAGATACGCAGTATTTT.

This clone was detected only once. This rearrangement joins TRBV27 to TRBJ1-1; 7 bases align to TRBD1. The ends lost 4 bases at V and 3 bases at J; junction bases unmatched: 11. There are 16 residues in the CDR3. Looked up from germline, CDR1 is MNHEY and CDR2 is SMNVEV (reference sequence). CDR3 bases: TGTGCCAGCAGTTCCTCCCCGAGGGGGCGCGACACTGAAGCTTTCTTT. It translates to CASSSSPRGRDTEAFF.

The V and J genes are TRBV2 and TRBJ2-5; 12 nucleotides line up with TRBD2. The CDR3 runs to 15 residues. Trimming took 6 bases from V and 5 from J; bases not matched to a gene: 7. The germline CDR1 and CDR2 sequences are SNHLY and FYNNEI. As DNA, the CDR3 is TGTGCCAGCAGGACTAGCGGGAGTCTCCGGGAGACCCAGTACTTC. Encoded protein: CASRTSGSLRETQYF.

V is TRBV7-2 and J is TRBJ1-3; D not certain. V dropped 5 bases and J dropped 0 bases, with 14 bases sitting between them. CDR1 SGHTA and CDR2 FQGNSA come from the germline V gene. The CDR3 has 16 amino acids. CDR3 in DNA: TGTGCCAGCAGCAGAGAGGACTGGCCCTCTGGAAACACCATATATTTT. It yields the protein CASSREDWPSGNTIYF. Using reference TRBV7-2 and TRBJ1-3 for the parts outside the CDR3, the full variable domain is GAGVSQSPSNKVTEKGKDVELRCDPISGHTALYWYRQSLGQGLEFLIYFQGNSAPDKSGLPSDRFSAERTGGSVSTLTIQRTQQEDSAVYLCASSREDWPSGNTIYFGEGSWLTVV.

This chain connects TRBV5-4 to TRBJ1-4; maybe TRBD1 (5 bases). This CDR3 is built from 15 residues. Trimming removed 4 bases at V and 0 bases at J, with 10 bases between. In germline, CDR1 is SGHNT, CDR2 YYREEE (reference sequence). CDR3 in amino acids: CASSGRGATNEKLFF. In DNA, the CDR3 is TGTGCCAGCAGCGGGAGGGGTGCAACTAATGAAAAACTGTTTTTT.

The CDR3 DNA follows: TGTGCCAGCAGTTTGGGACAGGGGCCGTGGCAGTTCTTC. It yields the protein CASSLGQGPWQFF. The chain couples TRBV12-3 or TRBV12-4 to TRBJ2-1; 10 bases align to TRBD1. V shed 3 bases and J 12 bases; nucleotides not matched to a gene: 5. The CDR3 contains 13 residues.

The genes are TRBV10-2 and TRBJ1-4; D remains unclear. CDR1 and CDR2 from the germline V gene are WSHSY and SAAADI. Between the trimmed V and J ends, which lost 0 bases and 0 bases, there was a span of 8 bases. CDR3 length: 16 residues. The CDR3 reads CASSESGPATNEKLFF. CDR3 DNA: TGCGCCAGCAGTGAGTCTGGGCCTGCAACTAATGAAAAACTGTTTTTT.

This chain joins TRBV6-1 and TRBJ1-1; 9 bases line up with TRBD1. The germline gives CDR1 MNHNS, CDR2 SASEGT. The CDR3 has 17 amino acids. V gave up 4 bases and J gave up 1 base; unmatched junction bases: 10. The CDR3 spells CASSAGTGIVRNTEAFF. The CDR3 bases are TGTGCCAGCAGTGCCGGGACAGGGATTGTTCGGAACACTGAAGCTTTCTTT.

The rearrangement links TRBV28 to TRBJ1-3; possible D gene TRBD1, 5 bases. V shed 1 base and J shed 5 bases, with 12 bases lying between them. The CDR3 is 15 residues long. Germline V gene lookup returns CDR1 MDHEN and CDR2 SYDVKM. The CDR3 loop is CASSLFGGSRNTIYF. CDR3 sequence (DNA): TGTGCCAGCAGTTTATTCGGGGGATCTCGAAACACCATATATTTT.

The chain recombines TRBV4-3 with TRBJ2-5; D call uncertain. CDR3 length: 15 residues. V lost 0 bases and J 1 base, leaving 9 bases between the germline ends. Germline CDR1 and CDR2: LGHNA and YSLEER. DNA of the CDR3: TGCGCCAGCAGCCAAGAGCTTGGGTTCCAAGAGACCCAGTACTTC. It translates to CASSQELGFQETQYF.

J is TRBJ2-7 and V is TRBV6-5; 7 bases align to TRBD2. J lost 6 bases, V lost 2 bases, and 4 bases had no gene match. This CDR3 spans 13 amino acids. Germline CDR1 is MNHEY and CDR2 is SVGAGI. Here the CDR3 DNA reads TGTGCCAGCAGTTACGTTACGGGAGGCGAGCAGTACTTC. It specifies CASSYVTGGEQYF.

V and J are TRBV19 and TRBJ2-7; no clear D gene. V shed 5 bases and J shed 2 bases, with 7 bases lying between them. CDR3 length equals 12 residues. Germline assignment: CDR1 LNHDA and CDR2 SQIVND (reference sequence). The DNA for the CDR3 is TGTGCCAGTAGTCTATCTCCCTACGAGCAGTACTTC. This gives the protein CASSLSPYEQYF.